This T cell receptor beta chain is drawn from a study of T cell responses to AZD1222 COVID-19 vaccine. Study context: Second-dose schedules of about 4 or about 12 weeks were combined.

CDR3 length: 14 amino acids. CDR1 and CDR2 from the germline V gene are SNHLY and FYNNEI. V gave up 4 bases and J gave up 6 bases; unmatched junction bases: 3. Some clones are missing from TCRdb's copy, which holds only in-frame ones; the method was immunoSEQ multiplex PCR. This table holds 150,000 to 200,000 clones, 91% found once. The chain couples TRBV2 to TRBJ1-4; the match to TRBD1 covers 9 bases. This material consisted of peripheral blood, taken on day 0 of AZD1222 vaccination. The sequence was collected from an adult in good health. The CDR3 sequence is CASSGTGVYEKLFF. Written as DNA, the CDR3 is TGTGCCAGCAGTGGGACAGGGGTATATGAAAAACTGTTTTTT.